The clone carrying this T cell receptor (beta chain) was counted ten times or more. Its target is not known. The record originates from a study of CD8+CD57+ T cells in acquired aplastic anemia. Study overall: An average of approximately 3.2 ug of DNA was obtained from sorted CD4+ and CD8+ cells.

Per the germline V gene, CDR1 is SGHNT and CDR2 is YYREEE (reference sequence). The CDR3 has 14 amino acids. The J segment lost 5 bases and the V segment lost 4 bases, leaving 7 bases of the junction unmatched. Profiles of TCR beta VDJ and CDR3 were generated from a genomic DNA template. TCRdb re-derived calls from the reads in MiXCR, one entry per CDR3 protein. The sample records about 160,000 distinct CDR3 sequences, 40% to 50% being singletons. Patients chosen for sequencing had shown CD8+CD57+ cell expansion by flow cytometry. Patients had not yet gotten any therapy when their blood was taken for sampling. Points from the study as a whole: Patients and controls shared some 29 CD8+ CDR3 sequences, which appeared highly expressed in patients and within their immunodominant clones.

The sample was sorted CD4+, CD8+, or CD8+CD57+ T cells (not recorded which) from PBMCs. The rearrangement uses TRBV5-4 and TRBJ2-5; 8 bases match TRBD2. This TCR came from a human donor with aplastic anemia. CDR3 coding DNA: TGTGCCAGCAGCCAGCCCACGGGAGGGGAGACCCAGTACTTC. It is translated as CASSQPTGGETQYF.